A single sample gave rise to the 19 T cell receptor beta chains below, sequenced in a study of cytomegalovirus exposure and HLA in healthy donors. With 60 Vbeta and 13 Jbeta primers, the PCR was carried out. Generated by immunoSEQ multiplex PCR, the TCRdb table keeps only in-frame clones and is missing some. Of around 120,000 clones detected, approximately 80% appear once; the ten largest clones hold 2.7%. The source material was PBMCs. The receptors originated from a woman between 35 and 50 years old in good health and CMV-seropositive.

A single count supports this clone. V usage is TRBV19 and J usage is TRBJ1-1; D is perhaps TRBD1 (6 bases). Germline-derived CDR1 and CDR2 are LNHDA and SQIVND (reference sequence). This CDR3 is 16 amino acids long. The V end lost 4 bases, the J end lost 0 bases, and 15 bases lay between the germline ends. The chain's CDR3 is CASSTGVHLLNTEAFF. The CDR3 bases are TGTGCCAGTAGTACAGGGGTCCATCTTCTGAACACTGAAGCTTTCTTT.

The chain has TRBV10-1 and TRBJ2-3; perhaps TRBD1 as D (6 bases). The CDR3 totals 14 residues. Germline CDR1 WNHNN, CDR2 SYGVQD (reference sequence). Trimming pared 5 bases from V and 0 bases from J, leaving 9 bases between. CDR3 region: CASSRQESTDTQYF. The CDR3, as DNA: TGCGCCAGCAGTAGACAGGAGAGCACAGATACGCAGTATTTT.

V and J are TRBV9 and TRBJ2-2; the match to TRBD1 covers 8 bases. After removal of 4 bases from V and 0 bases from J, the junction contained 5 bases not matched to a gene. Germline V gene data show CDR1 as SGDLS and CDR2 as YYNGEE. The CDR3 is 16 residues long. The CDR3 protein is CASSPGDRPNTGELFF. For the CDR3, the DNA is TGTGCCAGCAGCCCGGGGGACAGGCCGAACACCGGGGAGCTGTTTTTT.

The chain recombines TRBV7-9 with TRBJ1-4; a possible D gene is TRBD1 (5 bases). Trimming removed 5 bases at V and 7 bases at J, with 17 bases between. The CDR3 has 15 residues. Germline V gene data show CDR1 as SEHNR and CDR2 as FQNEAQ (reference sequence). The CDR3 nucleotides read TGTGCCAGCAGCCCCAGGGATCTCGTGCCTGAAAAACTGTTTTTT. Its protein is CASSPRDLVPEKLFF.

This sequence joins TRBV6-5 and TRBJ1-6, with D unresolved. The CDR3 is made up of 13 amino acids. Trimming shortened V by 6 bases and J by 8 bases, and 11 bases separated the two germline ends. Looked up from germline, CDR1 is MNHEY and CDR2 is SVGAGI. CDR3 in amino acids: CASSAREDSPLHF. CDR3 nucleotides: TGTGCCAGCAGCGCCCGGGAGGATTCACCCCTCCACTTT.

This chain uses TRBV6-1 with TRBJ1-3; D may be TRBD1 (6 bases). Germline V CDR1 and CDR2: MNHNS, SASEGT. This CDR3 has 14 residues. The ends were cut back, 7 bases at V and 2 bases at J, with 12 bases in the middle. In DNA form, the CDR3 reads TGTGCCAGCATGGACGGGGGGCCTGGAAACACCATATATTTT. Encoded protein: CASMDGGPGNTIYF.

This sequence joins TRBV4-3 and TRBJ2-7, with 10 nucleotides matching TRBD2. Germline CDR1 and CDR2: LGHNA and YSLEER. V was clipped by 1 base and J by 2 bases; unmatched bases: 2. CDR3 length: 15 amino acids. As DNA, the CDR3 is TGCGCCAGCAGCCAAGGGACTAGCGGCGCCTACGAGCAGTACTTC. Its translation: CASSQGTSGAYEQYF.

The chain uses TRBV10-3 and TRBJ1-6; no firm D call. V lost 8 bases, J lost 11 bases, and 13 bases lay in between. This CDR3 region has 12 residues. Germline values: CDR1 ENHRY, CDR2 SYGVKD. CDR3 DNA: TGTGCCATCGGTCCCCTCGGGGCACCCCTCCACTTT. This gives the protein CAIGPLGAPLHF.

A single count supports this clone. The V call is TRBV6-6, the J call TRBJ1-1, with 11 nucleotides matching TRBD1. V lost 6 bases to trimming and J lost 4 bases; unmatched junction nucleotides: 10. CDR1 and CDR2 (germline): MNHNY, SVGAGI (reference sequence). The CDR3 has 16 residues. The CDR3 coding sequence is TGTGCCAGCAGGAGTGGACAGGGGGCTGGCGGCACTGAAGCTTTCTTT. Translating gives CASRSGQGAGGTEAFF.

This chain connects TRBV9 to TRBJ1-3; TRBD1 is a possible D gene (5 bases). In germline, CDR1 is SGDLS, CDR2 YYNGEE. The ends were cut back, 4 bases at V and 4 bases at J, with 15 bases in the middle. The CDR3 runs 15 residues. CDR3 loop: CASSFEEGRGNTIYF. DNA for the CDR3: TGTGCCAGCAGCTTCGAGGAGGGGCGGGGAAACACCATATATTTT.

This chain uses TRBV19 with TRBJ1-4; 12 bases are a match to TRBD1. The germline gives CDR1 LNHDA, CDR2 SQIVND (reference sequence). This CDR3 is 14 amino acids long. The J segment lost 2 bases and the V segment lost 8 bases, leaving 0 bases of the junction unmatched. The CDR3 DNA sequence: TGTGCCAGTGGGACAGGGGGCACTAATGAAAAACTGTTTTTT. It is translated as CASGTGGTNEKLFF.

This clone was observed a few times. CDR3 DNA sequence: TGCAGCGTTGGAAGGGGCTACGAGCAGTACTTC. Translating gives CSVGRGYEQYF. This chain links TRBV29-1 with TRBJ2-7; D may be TRBD1 (5 bases). The CDR3 length is 11 residues. Germline V lookup: CDR1 SQVTM, CDR2 ANQGSEA. V shed 4 bases and J shed 3 bases, with 7 bases lying between them.

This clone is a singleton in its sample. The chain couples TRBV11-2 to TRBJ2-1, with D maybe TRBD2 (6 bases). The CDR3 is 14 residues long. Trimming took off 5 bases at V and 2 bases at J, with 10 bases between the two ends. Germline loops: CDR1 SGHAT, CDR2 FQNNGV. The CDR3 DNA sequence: TGTGCCAGCAGCCAGGGACTCACCTACAATGAGCAGTTCTTC. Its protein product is CASSQGLTYNEQFF.

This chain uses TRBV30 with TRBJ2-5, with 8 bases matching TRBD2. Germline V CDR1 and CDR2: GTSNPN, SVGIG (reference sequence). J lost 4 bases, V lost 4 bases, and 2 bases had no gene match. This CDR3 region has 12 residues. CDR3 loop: CAWKGLAETQYF. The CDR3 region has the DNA TGTGCCTGGAAAGGACTAGCAGAGACCCAGTACTTC.

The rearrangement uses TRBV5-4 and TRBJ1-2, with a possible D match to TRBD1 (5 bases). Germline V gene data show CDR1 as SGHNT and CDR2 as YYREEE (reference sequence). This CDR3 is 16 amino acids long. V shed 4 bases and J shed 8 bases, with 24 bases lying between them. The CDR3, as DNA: TGTGCCAGCAGCCGTGTGGTGGGGGGGAACCTGGAGGGCTACACCTTC. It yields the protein CASSRVVGGNLEGYTF.

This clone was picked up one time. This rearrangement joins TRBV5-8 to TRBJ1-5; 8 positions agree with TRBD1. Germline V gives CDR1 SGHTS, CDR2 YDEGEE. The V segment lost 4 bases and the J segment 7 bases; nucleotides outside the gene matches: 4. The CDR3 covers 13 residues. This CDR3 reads CASSLDRVQPQHF. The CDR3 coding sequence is TGTGCCAGCAGCCTGGACAGGGTACAGCCCCAGCATTTT.

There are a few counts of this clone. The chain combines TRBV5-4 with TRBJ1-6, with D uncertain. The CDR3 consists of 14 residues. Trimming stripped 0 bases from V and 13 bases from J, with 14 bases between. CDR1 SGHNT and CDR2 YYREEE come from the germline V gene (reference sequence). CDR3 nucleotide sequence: TGTGCCAGCAGCTTGGTGGGCAGGCCGTCCCCCCTCCACTTT. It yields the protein CASSLVGRPSPLHF.

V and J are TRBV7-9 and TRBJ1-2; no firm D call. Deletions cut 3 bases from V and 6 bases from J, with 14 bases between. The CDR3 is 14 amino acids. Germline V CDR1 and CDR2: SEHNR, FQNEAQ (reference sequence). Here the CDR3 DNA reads TGTGCCAGCAGCTTTCTAGGCGGGCAACATGGCTACACCTTC. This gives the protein CASSFLGGQHGYTF.

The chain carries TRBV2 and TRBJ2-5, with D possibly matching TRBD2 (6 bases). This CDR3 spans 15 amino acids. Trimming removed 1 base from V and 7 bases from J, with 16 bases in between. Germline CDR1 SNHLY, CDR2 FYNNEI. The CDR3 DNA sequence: TGTGCCAGCAGTGAAGGGCTCCTTGGGGGAGGGACCCAGTACTTC. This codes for CASSEGLLGGGTQYF.